The clone carrying this TCR beta chain is medium-sized within its sample. Its target is not known. PCR used 60 Vbeta primers and 13 Jbeta primers. This table comes from immunoSEQ multiplex PCR, and its TCRdb copy is limited to in-frame clones, with some not included. Of more than 70,000 clones listed, approximately 63% were seen once; the top ten hold around 9.7%. These data belong to a study of cytomegalovirus exposure and HLA in healthy donors. Study at large: Among the 300 to 450 genotyped donors, over 70% were placed in the Caucasian-associated ancestry cluster. General study results and limits: Available immune exposure information was restricted to CMV serostatus only. Among TCR beta chains of equal frequency, HLA-associated ones were more clonally expanded in a later analysis.

Donors likely had unrecorded immune exposures despite being nominally healthy when sampled. V was pared by 5 bases and J by 6 bases, with 4 bases of the junction left unmatched. CDR3 length: 13 amino acids. In germline, CDR1 is LNHNV, CDR2 YYDKDF (reference sequence). J is TRBJ2-7 and V is TRBV15; 10 bases agree with TRBD1. This clonotype originated in a woman in her 50s in good health and CMV-seropositive. Material: PBMCs. CDR3 loop: CATSSGQGFEQYF. The CDR3 DNA reads as TGTGCCACCAGCTCGGGACAGGGGTTCGAGCAGTACTTC. Full variable domain (outside the CDR3, taken from reference TRBV15 and TRBJ2-7): DAMVIQNPRYQVTQFGKPVTLSCSQTLNHNVMYWYQQKSSQAPKLLFHYYDKDFNNEADTPDNFQSRRPNTSFCFLDIRSPGLGDTAMYLCATSSGQGFEQYFGPGTRLTVT.